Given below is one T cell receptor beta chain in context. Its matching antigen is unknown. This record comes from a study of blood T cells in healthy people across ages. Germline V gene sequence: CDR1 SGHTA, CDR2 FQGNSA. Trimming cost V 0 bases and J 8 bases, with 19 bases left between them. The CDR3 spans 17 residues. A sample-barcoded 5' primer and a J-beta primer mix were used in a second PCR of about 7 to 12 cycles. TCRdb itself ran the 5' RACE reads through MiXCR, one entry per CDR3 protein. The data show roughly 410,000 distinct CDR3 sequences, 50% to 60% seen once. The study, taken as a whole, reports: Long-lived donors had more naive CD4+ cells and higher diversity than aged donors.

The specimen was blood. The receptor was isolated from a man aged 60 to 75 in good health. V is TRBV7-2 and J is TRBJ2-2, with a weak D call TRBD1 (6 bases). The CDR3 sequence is CASSLAGTPGPQGELFF. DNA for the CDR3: TGTGCCAGCAGCTTAGCAGGGACACCGGGACCCCAAGGGGAGCTGTTTTTT.